This record looks at one TCR beta chain sequence and its context. V shed 5 bases and J 3 bases; nucleotides not matched to a gene: 7. The CDR3 loop spans 14 amino acids. CDR1 is MNHEY, CDR2 SVGAGI, per germline. Original analysis: Amplification of reference gene primers was used by the study to estimate nucleated cell counts. The method was immunoSEQ multiplex PCR; TCRdb's version includes in-frame clones alone and lacks a portion of them. V and J calls plus clone size are reproduced from that table; the DNA served to infer D and trimming. This table holds about 340,000 clones, around 87% found once. The record originates from a study of blood T cell repertoires in COVID-19. Across the whole study: Material from acute and convalescent COVID-19 was sourced from the United States, Italy and Spain. PBMCs, B-cell-depleted T cells, or T cells provided the cDNA or gDNA that made up the material.

The receptor comes from a woman aged 45-60 years with COVID-19, enrolled during active disease. V usage is TRBV6-5 and J usage is TRBJ2-7, with 7 bases aligning to TRBD1. The sequencing input was peripheral blood. The CDR3 loop reads CASSRQGPNYEQYF. The CDR3 nucleotides are TGTGCCAGCAGTCGACAGGGTCCCAACTACGAGCAGTACTTC.